Sequencing of this TCR beta chain was carried out in a study of T cell responses to AZD1222 COVID-19 vaccine. The CDR3 loop spans 16 amino acids. Germline V CDR1 and CDR2: MNHEY, SVGAGI. V was trimmed by 2 bases and J by 2 bases, leaving 13 bases between them. Clones were read by immunoSEQ multiplex PCR, and TCRdb kept only the in-frame ones, dropping some. The data show more than 100,000 clones, roughly 87% seen once. The chain employs TRBV6-5 and TRBJ1-5; D is uncertain. The sample consisted of peripheral blood, taken 28 days after the second AZD1222 dose. The sequence derives from an adult who received the AZD1222 COVID-19 vaccine. CDR3 amino acids: CASSYAGNAGNQPQHF. The CDR3 DNA reads as TGTGCCAGCAGTTACGCGGGGAACGCAGGCAATCAGCCCCAGCATTTT.